The 8 T cell receptor beta chains below were found in one sample sequenced in a study of cytomegalovirus exposure and HLA in healthy donors (dated by TCRdb to the late 2010s). The library was produced with the immunoSEQ multiplex PCR assay. A mixture of 60 forward primers for TCR Vbeta segments and 13 reverse primers for TCR Jbeta segments was used in the multiplex PCR. The immuneACCESS repertoire file appears here via TCRdb, limited to in-frame rearrangements. These files lack a portion of the clones; in checked studies, under half of the deficit traces to unresolved V genes, and the cause of the others is not known. Present in this sample are about 130,000 clones, approximately 78% of which were seen just once. The ten largest account for roughly 11% of the sample. The material sequenced was PBMCs. These receptors all stem from a man in his thirties or forties in good health and CMV-seropositive.

The rearrangement joins TRBV7-3 to TRBJ1-1, with unresolved D. The CDR3 covers 15 residues. V lost 2 bases and J lost 2, with 12 bases in between. Germline V gives CDR1 SGHTA, CDR2 FQGTGA. CDR3 coding DNA: TGTGCCAGCAGCTTATCGGGAGGCGGAAACACTGAAGCTTTCTTT. It yields the protein CASSLSGGGNTEAFF.

The chain employs TRBV7-2 and TRBJ2-3, with D maybe TRBD1 (5 bases). The CDR3 contains 15 residues. CDR1 is SGHTA and CDR2 is FQGNSA in the germline V gene. V dropped 4 bases and J dropped 2 bases, with 13 bases sitting between them. The CDR3 sequence is CASSSAGIPTDTQYF. CDR3 nucleotides: TGTGCCAGCAGCTCCGCAGGGATCCCCACAGATACGCAGTATTTT.

V and J are TRBV4-1 and TRBJ1-5, with TRBD1 identical over 7 bases. Per germline, CDR1 MGHRA and CDR2 YSYEKL. J was trimmed by 5 bases and V by 3 bases; bases with no gene match: 7. The CDR3 runs 15 residues. The DNA for the CDR3 is TGCGCCAGCAGCCACGCCAGGGGGGCGGATCAGCCCCAGCATTTT. Encoded protein: CASSHARGADQPQHF.

The chain recombines TRBV14 with TRBJ2-7; 7 nucleotides line up with TRBD1. Losses at the gene ends were 1 base for V and 3 bases for J; bases not matched to a gene: 3. This CDR3 spans 14 amino acids. Germline CDR1 and CDR2: SGHDN and FVKESK. Written as DNA, the CDR3 is TGTGCCAGCAGCCAAGCGGCAGGGGGCTACGAGCAGTACTTC. This gives the protein CASSQAAGGYEQYF.

The genes are TRBV7-9 and TRBJ1-4, with D tentatively TRBD1 (6 bases). Germline-derived CDR1 and CDR2 are SEHNR and FQNEAQ (reference sequence). V was pared by 5 bases and J by 1 base, with 11 bases between. The CDR3 contains 15 residues. CDR3 protein: CASSTSRGTNEKLFF. The CDR3 nucleotides read TGTGCCAGCAGCACCAGCAGGGGAACTAATGAAAAACTGTTTTTT.

The V gene is TRBV5-5, the J gene TRBJ2-1; 8 positions match TRBD2. The V gene end was trimmed by 0 bases and the J gene end by 10 bases; junction bases not matched to a gene: 6. CDR3 size: 14 residues. Germline CDR1 SGHKS, CDR2 YYEKEE (reference sequence). The CDR3 loop reads CASSLDPIAGEQFF. Here the CDR3 DNA reads TGTGCCAGCAGCTTGGACCCTATAGCGGGAGAGCAGTTCTTC.

The chain recombines TRBV11-1 with TRBJ1-2; D might be TRBD1 (6 bases). Germline loops: CDR1 SGHAT, CDR2 FQDESV (reference sequence). This CDR3 spans 14 amino acids. Trimming cost V 7 bases and J 7 bases, with 19 bases left between them. The chain's CDR3 is CASTAGVRGSGYTF. As DNA, the CDR3 is TGTGCCAGCACCGCAGGGGTCAGGGGCTCTGGCTACACCTTC.

The chain has TRBV10-3 and TRBJ2-1; 8 nucleotides align to TRBD1. V was pared by 8 bases and J by 8 bases, with 8 bases of the junction left unmatched. Germline CDR1 is ENHRY and CDR2 is SYGVKD. This CDR3 spans 13 amino acids. CDR3 region: CAIGQDRDDEQFF. The CDR3 nucleotides read TGTGCCATCGGACAGGACAGGGACGATGAGCAGTTCTTC.